Listed below are T cell receptor beta chains from one sample, sequenced in a study of T cells after posttransplantation cyclophosphamide. The protocol was immunoSEQ multiplex PCR, while the TCRdb copy is restricted to in-frame clones and leaves out a portion. The sample carries approximately 19,000 clones, about 90% recorded once. The sample consisted of PBMCs, taken after allogeneic stem cell transplant with posttransplant cyclophosphamide. The receptors derive from a female patient aged 40 to 55 who received an allogeneic stem cell transplant from a related donor, was CMV-positive, and had no GVHD. Some T cells may be provided by the graft donor. Each CDR3 is given with its conserved first and last residue. D genes are given only for firm matches. Clone sizes are given selectively: once, few, many, or a class where the clone is expanded.

DNA,CDR3,J,size,D,V
TGCGCCAGCAGCAAGGGAGCAGCTTATCAGAGCACAGATACGCAGTATTTT,CASSKGAAYQSTDTQYF,TRBJ2-3,.,.,TRBV4-3
TGTGCCTGGAGTGTAAGAAGAGGCGGCTACGAGCAGTACTTC,CAWSVRRGGYEQYF,TRBJ2-7,.,.,TRBV30
TGTGCCAGCAGCCAAGAAGGACTGGCGGTTGGTGGCTACACCTTC,CASSQEGLAVGGYTF,TRBJ1-2,.,.,TRBV4-2
TGTGCCAGCAATCAACAGGGCAACTATGGCTACACCTTC,CASNQQGNYGYTF,TRBJ1-2,.,.,TRBV28
TGTGCCAGCAGAGGGGAGGGGACAGGGGGCTATCAGCCCCAGCATTTT,CASRGEGTGGYQPQHF,TRBJ1-5,.,TRBD1,TRBV28
TGTGCCAGCAGCTTCACTAGCGGCGAGCAGTACTTC,CASSFTSGEQYF,TRBJ2-7,.,TRBD2,TRBV7-2
TGTGCCGGTGGAGCCCCTGTAGCGGAGAAGCAGTTCTTC,CAGGAPVAEKQFF,TRBJ2-1,.,.,TRBV30
TGTGCCAGCAGCGCCCCCGGGACATTAGCCTACGAGCAGTACTTC,CASSAPGTLAYEQYF,TRBJ2-7,once,.,TRBV9
TGTGCCAGCAGCCCCACCTTCGGGACAGGGGTCTCCGAGCAGTACTTC,CASSPTFGTGVSEQYF,TRBJ2-7,.,TRBD1,TRBV14
TGTGCCAGCAGCGTAGCCGGGGGGTTAGCTGAAAAACTGTTTTTT,CASSVAGGLAEKLFF,TRBJ1-4,.,.,TRBV9
TGTGCCAGCAGGAAACCGGGACAGAACACTGAAGCTTTCTTT,CASRKPGQNTEAFF,TRBJ1-1,.,.,TRBV6-1
TGCAGCGTTGAATCCGGAGGGGCACAGGGGGCTTTTAACTATGGCTACACCTTC,CSVESGGAQGAFNYGYTF,TRBJ1-2,once,TRBD1,TRBV29-1
TGCGCCAGCAGCCAAGATTCAGGGCAGGGGTCCTACGAGCAGTACTTC,CASSQDSGQGSYEQYF,TRBJ2-7,.,.,TRBV4-3
TGTGCCAGCAGTTCACTAACTGGGTCTGGCAATGAGCAGTTCTTC,CASSSLTGSGNEQFF,TRBJ2-1,once,.,TRBV6-5
TGTGCCAGCAGTCACGACAGGGACCCGACGACCATATATTTT,CASSHDRDPTTIYF,TRBJ1-3,.,TRBD1,TRBV6-5
TGTGCCTGGAGTATCTGGAAGGGGAACTCCTACGAGCAGTACTTC,CAWSIWKGNSYEQYF,TRBJ2-7,.,.,TRBV30
TGTGCCAGCAGCTCCAGTCTGACAGGGTTTAATGAGCAGTTCTTC,CASSSSLTGFNEQFF,TRBJ2-1,.,TRBD1,TRBV5-6
TGTGCCAGCAGCTTAGTCCCAGCGGGAGAGACCTACGAGCAGTACTTC,CASSLVPAGETYEQYF,TRBJ2-7,.,TRBD2,TRBV7-9
TGTGCCAGCACTGTAGCTAGCAAGACCCAGTACTTC,CASTVASKTQYF,TRBJ2-5,.,.,TRBV2
TGTGCCAGTAGTATCCTTGGGGGGTTGGAGACCCAGTACTTC,CASSILGGLETQYF,TRBJ2-5,.,.,TRBV19
TGTGCCAGCAGTTTAAAGAGGGCTGGGGCCAACGTCCTGACTTTC,CASSLKRAGANVLTF,TRBJ2-6,.,.,TRBV27
TGTGCCAGCAGTTTGACTAGCGGGAGTAGTAATGAGCAGTTCTTC,CASSLTSGSSNEQFF,TRBJ2-1,.,TRBD2,TRBV6-6
TGTGCCAGCAGTGAAAGGTTGGGGGTAGCGGGAAGGCGGGGCAATGAGCAGTTCTTC,CASSERLGVAGRRGNEQFF,TRBJ2-1,.,TRBD2,TRBV6-1
TGTGCCAGCAGCTTAGATCGCCACGAGCAGTACTTC,CASSLDRHEQYF,TRBJ2-7,.,.,TRBV11-1
TGTGCCAGCAGCTTACAGGGATCGTACTACGAGCAGTACTTC,CASSLQGSYYEQYF,TRBJ2-7,once,.,TRBV7-2
TGTGCCAGCAGGCCCGGACAGGGCGGAGGAAACATTCAGTACTTC,CASRPGQGGGNIQYF,TRBJ2-4,.,TRBD1,TRBV27
TGTGCCAGCAGCTTTAACCCGGGCAGGGGGAACTACGAGCAGTACTTC,CASSFNPGRGNYEQYF,TRBJ2-7,.,TRBD1,TRBV7-9
TGTGCCAGCAGCTTAACTATTCTCAATGAGCAGTTCTTC,CASSLTILNEQFF,TRBJ2-1,.,.,TRBV7-9
TGTGCCACCAACAACCGACAGGGTTCGTACGAGCAGTACTTC,CATNNRQGSYEQYF,TRBJ2-7,.,TRBD1,TRBV6-4
TGCGCCAGCAGCTTGGCCTGGACAGGGGTGGACACTGAAGCTTTCTTT,CASSLAWTGVDTEAFF,TRBJ1-1,.,TRBD1,TRBV5-1
TGCGCCAGCAGCCAAGATCTTATTAGCGGGAGGGTAGCCCCCAATGAGCAGTTCTTC,CASSQDLISGRVAPNEQFF,TRBJ2-1,.,TRBD2,TRBV4-3
TGTGCCAGCAGCGTAGTAAAGGGACTGCTGCCCAAGTGGGCCAACGTCCTGACTTTC,CASSVVKGLLPKWANVLTF,TRBJ2-6,.,.,TRBV9
TGTGCCAGCAGTCCTCGGAGGAGGTCAGACCGCTATGACGGGGAGCTGTTTTTT,CASSPRRRSDRYDGELFF,TRBJ2-2,few,.,TRBV28
TGCGCCAGCAGTGATCCATCAGGGAATCAGCCCCAGCATTTT,CASSDPSGNQPQHF,TRBJ1-5,few,.,TRBV10-2
TGCAGCGTGGAACTAGCGGGAAAGAACATTCAGTACTTC,CSVELAGKNIQYF,TRBJ2-4,.,TRBD2,TRBV29-1
TGTGCCAGCAGCGTAGGGACTAGCGGGAGGGCCGGCCACGAGCAGTACTTC,CASSVGTSGRAGHEQYF,TRBJ2-7,.,TRBD2,TRBV9
TGTGCCAGCAGCTTGTATGGCGTGGGGGCGGCTACCTACGAGCAGTACTTC,CASSLYGVGAATYEQYF,TRBJ2-7,.,.,TRBV5-5
TGTGCCAGCAGCCCTACAGGGTTGCAGCCCCAGCATTTT,CASSPTGLQPQHF,TRBJ1-5,.,.,TRBV7-9
TGTGCCAGCTTCAGGAACACTGAAGCTTTCTTT,CASFRNTEAFF,TRBJ1-1,.,.,TRBV6-5
TGTGCCAGCAGCTTAGGTGGCGGGTACGAGCAGTACTTC,CASSLGGGYEQYF,TRBJ2-7,.,.,TRBV11-3
TGTGCCAGCAGTCCCTTCCCGGGGGGCACCGGGGAGCTGTTTTTT,CASSPFPGGTGELFF,TRBJ2-2,.,TRBD2,TRBV27
TGTGCCAGCAGCGTAGGGGTTGGGGGGGGAGAGACCCAGTACTTC,CASSVGVGGGETQYF,TRBJ2-5,.,TRBD2,TRBV9
TGTGCCAGCAGCAATACCAAGGGGACTAGCGGAGGCGGGCAGTTCTTC,CASSNTKGTSGGGQFF,TRBJ2-1,.,TRBD2,TRBV9
TGTGCCAGCAGCTTGGCCGGACAGGGGGGAAACATTCAGTACTTC,CASSLAGQGGNIQYF,TRBJ2-4,few,TRBD1,TRBV5-4
TGCAGCGTTGAAGATTTGGGAGGGGTCACCGGGGAGCTGTTTTTT,CSVEDLGGVTGELFF,TRBJ2-2,.,TRBD2,TRBV29-1
TGTGCCACCAGCGGACTTGACAGGGGCCCCTACGAGCAGTACTTC,CATSGLDRGPYEQYF,TRBJ2-7,.,TRBD1,TRBV15